This T cell receptor beta chain was captured in a study of T cells in localized non-small cell lung cancer. Sequenced by immunoSEQ multiplex PCR; TCRdb stores in-frame clones only, minus some. The repertoire has under 35,000 clones, roughly 75% of them found once; the top ten carry around a third. The CDR3 has 14 amino acids. V lost 5 bases, J lost 0 bases, and 3 bases stayed unmatched. Germline V lookup: CDR1 SNHLY, CDR2 FYNNEI. The TCR was taken from a male donor aged 60 or older with stage II squamous cell lung carcinoma. The chain joins TRBV2 to TRBJ2-7; 8 bases line up with TRBD1. The sample consisted of peripheral blood, taken before any cancer treatment. The CDR3 nucleotides are TGTGCCAGCAGTTCACAGGGGGGCTCCTACGAGCAGTACTTC. This translates into CASSSQGGSYEQYF.